This entry lists 23 T cell receptor beta chains sequenced from one sample in a study of cytomegalovirus exposure and HLA in healthy donors. Amplification used 60 Vbeta primers and 13 Jbeta primers. Clones were sequenced by immunoSEQ multiplex PCR, and TCRdb holds only the in-frame ones, with some missing. In the table there are about 150,000 clones, about 85% of which are singletons. Sequenced sample: PBMCs. These TCRs come from a boy between 2 and 10 years old in good health and CMV-seronegative.

This clone was counted only a few times. The chain is built from TRBV6-1 and TRBJ2-7; TRBD1 aligns across 8 bases. V trimming: 1 base; J trimming: 3 bases; junction bases outside the gene matches: 2. The length of the CDR3 is 14 residues. CDR1 is MNHNS and CDR2 is SASEGT in the germline V gene. The CDR3 spells CASSEGRGLYEQYF. The CDR3 DNA is TGTGCCAGCAGTGAAGGCAGGGGGCTCTACGAGCAGTACTTC.

The rearrangement joins TRBV11-3 to TRBJ2-7; 9 nucleotides align to TRBD1. Germline lookup yields CDR1 SGHNT and CDR2 YENEEA. V trimming: 4 bases; J trimming: 3 bases; junction bases outside the gene matches: 10. The CDR3 totals 16 residues. The CDR3 sequence: CASSYLDRGPRYEQYF. For the CDR3, the DNA is TGTGCCAGCAGCTACCTGGACAGGGGCCCCCGCTACGAGCAGTACTTC.

CDR3 sequence reads: CASSESGTGFYEQYF. The DNA of the CDR3 is TGTGCCAGCAGTGAATCCGGGACTGGCTTCTACGAGCAGTACTTC. The chain links TRBV25-1 to TRBJ2-7; a possible D gene is TRBD2 (6 bases). CDR1 and CDR2 from the germline V gene are MGHDK and SYGVNS. The CDR3 runs 15 residues. Trimming shortened V by 1 base and J by 3 bases, and 13 bases separated the two germline ends.

This clone has a single count. The chain recombines TRBV21-1 with TRBJ1-1. TRBV21-1 is listed as a pseudogene. This CDR3 spans 16 amino acids. Here the CDR3 DNA reads TGTGCCAGCAGCCCGGTAGAGAGGTACGAGAACACTGAAGCTTTCTTT. Amino acid sequence: CASSPVERYENTEAFF.

The V gene is TRBV29-1, the J gene TRBJ2-6; a possible D gene is TRBD1 (6 bases). This CDR3 spans 16 amino acids. CDR1 and CDR2 (germline): SQVTM, ANQGSEA. The CDR3 reads CSAHTGSSSGANVLTF. DNA of the CDR3: TGCAGTGCACACACAGGGTCCTCGTCTGGGGCCAACGTCCTGACTTTC.

This chain joins TRBV2 and TRBJ1-2, with D possibly being TRBD1 (5 bases). Germline CDR1 reads SNHLY; CDR2 reads FYNNEI. Trimming left V 2 bases short and J 8 bases short, with 18 bases between. The CDR3 totals 15 residues. CDR3 sequence reads: CASSENFGPRQGYTF. For the CDR3, the DNA is TGTGCCAGCAGTGAAAATTTCGGGCCCCGACAGGGCTACACCTTC.

The chain carries TRBV4-3 and TRBJ2-7, with D possibly being TRBD1 (6 bases). This CDR3 is built from 15 residues. V lost 4 bases to trimming and J lost 6 bases, with 19 bases between them. Per germline, CDR1 LGHNA and CDR2 YSLEER. This CDR3 is CASSRVRQAPCEQYF. The DNA of the CDR3 is TGCGCCAGCAGCCGGGTACGACAGGCCCCCTGCGAGCAGTACTTC.

In its sample, this clone was seen once. V and J are TRBV6-4 and TRBJ2-2, with 8 nucleotides matching TRBD2. V trimming: 5 bases; J trimming: 4 bases; junction bases outside the gene matches: 6. The CDR3 extends over 15 amino acids. Germline CDR1 and CDR2: MRHNA and SNTAGT. The CDR3 region has the DNA TGTGCCAGCAGTCCGGGGCGGGAGGTCACCGGGGAGCTGTTTTTT. Translating it yields CASSPGREVTGELFF.

The chain employs TRBV2 and TRBJ1-1; D possibly corresponds to TRBD1 (5 bases). Germline CDR1 and CDR2: SNHLY and FYNNEI. This CDR3 spans 15 amino acids. Trimming left V 0 bases short and J 1 base short, with 9 bases between. The DNA of the CDR3 is TGTGCCAGCAGTGAAGCTGGGGGGAGGAACACTGAAGCTTTCTTT. Its protein is CASSEAGGRNTEAFF.

J is TRBJ2-7 and V is TRBV23-1; 8 bases match TRBD1. TRBV23-1 belongs to the ORF category, with a function that is uncertain. This CDR3 contains 16 residues. V was clipped by 4 bases and J by 2 bases; unmatched bases: 10. CDR3 DNA sequence: TGCGCCAGCAGTCCCCGGGACAGGAGATTCCCCTACGAGCAGTACTTC. Its translation: CASSPRDRRFPYEQYF.

The chain employs TRBV18 and TRBJ1-6, with D possibly TRBD1 on 6 matching bases. This CDR3 comprises 16 residues. V was trimmed by 3 bases and J by 4 bases, leaving 13 bases between them. Germline CDR1 reads KGHSH; CDR2 reads LQKENI. The CDR3 sequence is CASSPDRPGYNSPLHF. CDR3 in DNA: TGTGCCAGCTCACCTGACAGGCCGGGGTATAATTCACCCCTCCACTTT.

The CDR3 region is CASGLLHRGSNQPQHF. CDR3 bases: TGTGCTAGTGGTTTGCTTCACAGGGGAAGCAATCAGCCCCAGCATTTT. The chain recombines TRBV12-5 with TRBJ1-5; 7 bases fit TRBD1. V trimming: 2 bases; J trimming: 1 base; junction bases outside the gene matches: 5. The CDR3 has 16 amino acids. The V gene's germline CDR1 is LGHNT and CDR2 FRNRAP.

The chain combines TRBV7-2 with TRBJ1-2; a weak D match, TRBD1 (6 bases). CDR1 SGHTA and CDR2 FQGNSA come from the germline V gene. Trimming cost V 5 bases and J 14 bases, with 21 bases left between them. CDR3 length: 13 residues. The CDR3 spells CASSVRLDSSWTF. The DNA for the CDR3 is TGTGCCAGCAGCGTAAGACTGGACAGTTCTTGGACCTTC.

The rearrangement joins TRBV7-9 to TRBJ1-1; D call uncertain. The CDR3 is 14 amino acids. V was pared by 2 bases and J by 10 bases, with 17 bases between. Germline CDR1 is SEHNR and CDR2 is FQNEAQ (reference sequence). This CDR3 is CASSLRIAERGAFF. The CDR3 nucleotides read TGTGCCAGCAGCTTAAGGATCGCGGAGCGTGGAGCTTTCTTT.

CDR3 sequence reads: CASSPGGQSLADTQYF. CDR3 coding DNA: TGCGCCAGCAGCCCGGGAGGACAATCGCTTGCAGATACGCAGTATTTT. This rearrangement joins TRBV5-1 to TRBJ2-3; the match to TRBD2 covers 7 bases. In germline, CDR1 is SGHRS, CDR2 YFSETQ. This CDR3 contains 16 residues. Trimming at V came to 4 bases and at J to 4 bases, leaving 12 bases not matched to a gene.

V and J are TRBV5-8 and TRBJ2-1; D remains ambiguous. The germline CDR1 and CDR2 sequences are SGHTS and YDEGEE. The length of the CDR3 is 11 residues. Trimming removed 1 base at V and 13 bases at J, with 9 bases between. The CDR3 bases are TGTGCCAGCAGCTTGCTTCCGCGACAGTTCTTC. Translating it yields CASSLLPRQFF.

A word on this clone: Sequence at one end of the junction differs from germline and may be a read error. This chain links TRBV9 with TRBJ2-1; TRBD1 matches 8 bases. Germline CDR1 reads SGDLS; CDR2 reads YYNGEE. This CDR3 has 12 residues. The CDR3: CASSLDGGQALF. CDR3 bases: TGTGCCAGCAGCCTGGACGGGGGACAGGCTCTCTTC.

V is TRBV9 and J is TRBJ1-3, with D uncertain. Germline loops: CDR1 SGDLS, CDR2 YYNGEE. The CDR3 totals 19 residues. V lost 0 bases and J 1 base, leaving 20 bases between the germline ends. The CDR3 DNA sequence: TGTGCCAGCAGCGTAGGTGGGCGGGAGACCCGCCGATCTGGAAACACCATATATTTT. This codes for CASSVGGRETRRSGNTIYF.

V gene TRBV4-1 combines with J gene TRBJ2-5; 8 bases map to TRBD2. The CDR3 runs 17 residues. Trimming at V came to 0 bases and at J to 2 bases, leaving 8 bases not matched to a gene. Germline values: CDR1 MGHRA, CDR2 YSYEKL. CDR3: CASSQDWPAGVQETQYF. DNA for the CDR3: TGCGCCAGCAGCCAAGATTGGCCAGCGGGGGTTCAAGAGACCCAGTACTTC.

The V gene is TRBV4-3, the J gene TRBJ1-3, with unresolved D. The CDR3 length is 17 residues. V was trimmed by 0 bases and J by 0 bases, leaving 12 bases between them. The germline gives CDR1 LGHNA, CDR2 YSLEER. CDR3 in amino acids: CASSQDYGRHSGNTIYF. CDR3 DNA: TGCGCCAGCAGCCAAGATTACGGCAGACACTCTGGAAACACCATATATTTT.

The chain carries TRBV7-9 and TRBJ2-1, with 13 bases lining up with TRBD2. This CDR3 has 16 residues. Germline lookup yields CDR1 SEHNR and CDR2 FQNEAQ (reference sequence). V lost 8 bases and J lost 12; bases outside the gene matches: 16. The CDR3 sequence is CASWSLGLAGVGTQFF. The CDR3 nucleotides are TGTGCCAGCTGGTCGCTAGGACTAGCGGGAGTGGGTACGCAGTTCTTC.

This sequence joins TRBV19 and TRBJ2-3; 11 bases map to TRBD1. Germline values: CDR1 LNHDA, CDR2 SQIVND (reference sequence). The CDR3 consists of 14 residues. The V segment lost 10 bases and the J segment 5 bases; nucleotides outside the gene matches: 8. The CDR3 DNA reads as TGTGCCACCCGGGACAGGGGGTCTTTAGATACGCAGTATTTT. Translating gives CATRDRGSLDTQYF.

This clone was seen a few times. The rearrangement uses TRBV7-9 and TRBJ2-2; tentative D call: TRBD2 (5 bases). V lost 4 bases to trimming and J lost 5 bases, with 11 bases between them. Germline CDR1 and CDR2: SEHNR and FQNEAQ (reference sequence). The CDR3 totals 14 residues. In DNA, the CDR3 is TGTGCCAGCAGCTCTCGGACGGGGACCGGGGAGCTGTTTTTT. This encodes CASSSRTGTGELFF.